These T cell receptor beta chains were read from a single sample in a study of cytomegalovirus exposure and HLA in healthy donors. Assay used: immunoSEQ multiplex PCR; TCRdb lists only in-frame clones, some missing. The sample shows 70,000 to 95,000 clones, roughly 75% of them seen only once. The specimen sequenced was PBMCs. The receptor source for this set is a male donor in good health and CMV-seronegative. CDR3s leave out the opening cysteine and the closing phenylalanine or tryptophan. Fields, in order: V gene, CDR3 length, J gene, CDR3 protein.

TRBV9	15	TRBJ1-1	ASSPHQRTGTGTEAF
TRBV4-1	13	TRBJ2-5	ASSPAYREQETQY
TRBV27	13	TRBJ2-7	ASSFGGVLSYEQY
TRBV6-1	12	TRBJ2-3	ASSEIPNLATQY
TRBV9	15	TRBJ2-2	ASSVPAGTANTGELF
TRBV20-1	9	TRBJ1-2	SARSTWGYT
TRBV30	11	TRBJ1-1	ARTLQRDTEAF
TRBV6-1	13	TRBJ2-7	ASIPGGQGRNEQY
TRBV6-6	12	TRBJ1-2	ASSYEGQNYGYT
TRBV16	10	TRBJ2-7	ASSYLQDEQY
TRBV18	12	TRBJ1-5	ASSPGQGLQPQH
TRBV15	17	TRBJ1-3	ATSRDGRQGAIPGNTIY
TRBV2	11	TRBJ2-7	ASSEFPMWEQY
TRBV5-8	15	TRBJ1-1	ASSPVYRGGRNTEAF
TRBV7-9	13	TRBJ2-7	ASSSDRGRVYEQY
TRBV9	13	TRBJ2-5	ASSVATMPQETQY
TRBV7-9	15	TRBJ1-6	ASSFLEGSLGNSPLH
TRBV28	16	TRBJ1-2	ASSFWDGIRGPMGGYT
TRBV19	11	TRBJ2-7	ASSPTKTYEQY
TRBV4-2	16	TRBJ1-4	ASSQDGWVTEKHEKLF
TRBV19	13	TRBJ1-2	ATRQASTSNYGYT
TRBV7-9	14	TRBJ2-5	SSSLGQGLLQETQY
TRBV5-8	14	TRBJ1-6	ASSVTGLAYNSPLH
TRBV7-9	12	TRBJ1-6	ASSPGQGGSPLH
TRBV7-2	14	TRBJ2-5	ASSFLSGGRGETQY
TRBV19	11	TRBJ2-7	ASSISGGHEQY
TRBV5-4	14	TRBJ2-3	ASSSAGAIEADTQY
TRBV7-2	16	TRBJ1-1	ASSLVGLGTTMNTEAF
TRBV7-9	13	TRBJ1-1	ASTPGKATNTEAF
TRBV18	13	TRBJ1-4	ASSPSERLTGPLF
TRBV6-7	14	TRBJ2-5	ASSPGLDREPETQY
TRBV12-2	13	TRBJ2-1	ASRRGGWDHNEQF
TRBV4-2	13	TRBJ1-1	ASSPRTGSIAEAF
TRBV28	16	TRBJ2-5	ASSLWSRQVVGQETQY
TRBV10-2	13	TRBJ2-1	ASRLAGGTYNEQF
TRBV6-5	12	TRBJ2-7	ASSYGQGGYEQY
TRBV7-9	11	TRBJ1-2	ASSIQGEYGYT
TRBV6-5	11	TRBJ2-7	ASSRGTGGEQY
TRBV5-1	14	TRBJ2-1	ASSLELAGAYNEQF
TRBV2	12	TRBJ1-1	ASMIRQGATEAF